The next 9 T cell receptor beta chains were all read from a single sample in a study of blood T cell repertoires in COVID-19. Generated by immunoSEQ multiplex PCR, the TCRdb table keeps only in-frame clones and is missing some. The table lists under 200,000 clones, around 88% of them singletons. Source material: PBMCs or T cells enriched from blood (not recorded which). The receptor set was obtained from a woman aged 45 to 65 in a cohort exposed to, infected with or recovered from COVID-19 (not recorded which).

The CDR3 region has the DNA TGTGCCACCAGCAGACAGGGTTTTCTCGGCTACACCTTC. This gives the protein CATSRQGFLGYTF. The chain uses TRBV15 and TRBJ1-2; D is perhaps TRBD1 (5 bases). V was cut by 2 bases and J by 8 bases, with 12 bases left in between. The CDR3 spans 13 residues. Per the germline V gene, CDR1 is LNHNV and CDR2 is YYDKDF (reference sequence). Variable domain in full (rest from reference TRBV15 and TRBJ1-2): DAMVIQNPRYQVTQFGKPVTLSCSQTLNHNVMYWYQQKSSQAPKLLFHYYDKDFNNEADTPDNFQSRRPNTSFCFLDIRSPGLGDTAMYLCATSRQGFLGYTFGSGTRLTVV.

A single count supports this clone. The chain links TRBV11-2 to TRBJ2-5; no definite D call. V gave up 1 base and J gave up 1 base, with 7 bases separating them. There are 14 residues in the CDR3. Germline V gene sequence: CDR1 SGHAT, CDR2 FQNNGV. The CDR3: CASSLGTPQETQYF. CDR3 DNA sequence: TGTGCCAGCAGCTTAGGCACTCCCCAAGAGACCCAGTACTTC. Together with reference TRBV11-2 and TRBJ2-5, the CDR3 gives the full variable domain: EAGVAQSPRYKIIEKRQSVAFWCNPISGHATLYWYQQILGQGPKLLIQFQNNGVVDDSQLPKDRFSAERLKGVDSTLKIQPAKLEDSAVYLCASSLGTPQETQYFGPGTRLLVL.

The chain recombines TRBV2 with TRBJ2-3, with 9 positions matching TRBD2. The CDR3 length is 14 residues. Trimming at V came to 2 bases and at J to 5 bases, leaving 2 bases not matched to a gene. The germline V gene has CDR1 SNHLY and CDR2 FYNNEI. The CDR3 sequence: CASSEPSGEDTQYF. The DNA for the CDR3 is TGTGCCAGCAGTGAACCTAGCGGGGAAGATACGCAGTATTTT.

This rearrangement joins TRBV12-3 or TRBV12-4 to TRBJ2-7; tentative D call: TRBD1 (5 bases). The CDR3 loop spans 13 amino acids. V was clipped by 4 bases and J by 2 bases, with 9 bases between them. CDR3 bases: TGTGCCAGCAGTTCCAGGGCCGCCTACGAGCAGTACTTC. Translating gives CASSSRAAYEQYF.

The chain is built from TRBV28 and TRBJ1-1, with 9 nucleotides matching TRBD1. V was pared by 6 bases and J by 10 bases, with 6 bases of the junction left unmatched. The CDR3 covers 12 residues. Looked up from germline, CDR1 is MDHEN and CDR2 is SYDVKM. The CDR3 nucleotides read TGTGCCAGCAGAACACAGGGGGCCAGAGCTTTCTTT. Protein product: CASRTQGARAFF.

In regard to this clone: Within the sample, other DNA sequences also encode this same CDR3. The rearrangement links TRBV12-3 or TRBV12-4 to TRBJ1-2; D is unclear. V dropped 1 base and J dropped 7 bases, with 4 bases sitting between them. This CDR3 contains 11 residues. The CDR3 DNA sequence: TGTGCCAGCAGTTTAGGAGGTGGCTACACCTTC. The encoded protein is CASSLGGGYTF.

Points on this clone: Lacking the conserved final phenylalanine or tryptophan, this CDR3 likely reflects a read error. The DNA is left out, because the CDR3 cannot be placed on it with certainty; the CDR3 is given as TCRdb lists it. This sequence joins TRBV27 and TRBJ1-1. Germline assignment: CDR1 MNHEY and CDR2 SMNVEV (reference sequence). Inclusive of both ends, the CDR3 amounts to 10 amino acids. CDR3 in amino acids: CASTIPFREE.

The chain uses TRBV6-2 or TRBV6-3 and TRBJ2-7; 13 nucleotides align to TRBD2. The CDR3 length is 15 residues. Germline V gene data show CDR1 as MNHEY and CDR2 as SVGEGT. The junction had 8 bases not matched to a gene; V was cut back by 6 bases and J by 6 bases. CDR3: CASSPGLAGMPEQYF. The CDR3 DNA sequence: TGTGCCAGCAGCCCGGGACTAGCGGGGATGCCCGAGCAGTACTTC.

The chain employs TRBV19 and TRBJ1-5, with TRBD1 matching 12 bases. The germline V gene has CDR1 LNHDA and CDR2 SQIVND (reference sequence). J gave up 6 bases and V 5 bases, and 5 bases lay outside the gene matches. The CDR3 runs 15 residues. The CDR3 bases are TGTGCCAGTAGTCCCGGGACAGGGGGCGGTCAGCCCCAGCATTTT. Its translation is CASSPGTGGGQPQHF.